The 21 T cell receptor beta chains below come from one sample, sequenced in a study of OX40 agonist ivuxolimab in advanced cancers. The library was made by the immunoSEQ multiplex PCR assay. The immuneACCESS repertoire file appears here via TCRdb, limited to in-frame rearrangements. These files lack a portion of the clones; in checked studies, under half of the deficit traces to unresolved V genes, and the cause of the others is not known. The sample table shows about 84,000 clones, and about 94% are seen once. The ten largest clones add up to approximately 10% of the sample. This specimen was CD4+ or CD8+ T cells sorted from blood, taken in a trial of the OX40 agonist ivuxolimab. The origin of the receptors is an adult with an advanced solid tumor such as melanoma, head and neck, liver or kidney cancer.

The chain couples TRBV4-3 to TRBJ2-1; 9 positions match TRBD2. The CDR3 contains 16 residues. Germline trimming cut 4 bases from V and 2 bases from J; bases unmatched to any gene: 6. Germline V gives CDR1 LGHNA, CDR2 YSLEER. For the CDR3, the DNA is TGCGCCAGCAGCCTCCTTGCGGGAGGGACCTACAATGAGCAGTTCTTC. Protein: CASSLLAGGTYNEQFF.

The chain couples TRBV5-6 to TRBJ2-7; D is unclear. Germline V gene sequence: CDR1 SGHDT, CDR2 YYEEEE. The V gene lost 2 bases and the J gene lost 7 bases, with 7 bases spanning the gap. CDR3 length equals 11 residues. The CDR3 coding sequence is TGTGCCAGCAGCTTCGGACGGGAGCAGTACTTC. Its protein is CASSFGREQYF.

The CDR3 sequence: CASSLVVAEQYF. The CDR3 region has the DNA TGTGCCAGCAGCTTGGTGGTGGCTGAGCAGTACTTC. J is TRBJ2-7 and V is TRBV5-6; D uncertain. Between the trimmed V and J ends, which lost 0 bases and 7 bases, there was a span of 8 bases. The CDR3 consists of 12 residues. CDR1 and CDR2 from the germline V gene are SGHDT and YYEEEE.

This chain links TRBV27 with TRBJ1-1; 11 nucleotides line up with TRBD1. This CDR3 is 17 amino acids long. Germline-derived CDR1 and CDR2 are MNHEY and SMNVEV (reference sequence). Trimming cost V 5 bases and J 3 bases; bases outside gene matches: 11. The CDR3 region has the DNA TGTGCCAGCAGTCCTTCCCTTTGGACAGGGGGCGACACTGAAGCTTTCTTT. It is translated as CASSPSLWTGGDTEAFF.

This sequence joins TRBV7-9 and TRBJ2-7; D call uncertain. CDR3 length: 14 amino acids. Looked up from germline, CDR1 is SEHNR and CDR2 is FQNEAQ (reference sequence). Trimming cost V 0 bases and J 5 bases, with 11 bases left between them. The CDR3 region is CASSLASLFDEQYF. The CDR3 bases are TGTGCCAGCAGCTTAGCCAGTCTCTTCGACGAGCAGTACTTC.

This sequence joins TRBV9 and TRBJ2-1; D may be TRBD2 (6 bases). The CDR3 is 15 residues long. The germline gives CDR1 SGDLS, CDR2 YYNGEE. Between the trimmed V and J ends, which lost 0 bases and 0 bases, there was a span of 7 bases. The CDR3 nucleotides are TGTGCCAGCAGCGTAGGGCGGGACTCCTACAATGAGCAGTTCTTC. This sequence encodes CASSVGRDSYNEQFF. The complete variable domain, with remaining parts taken from reference TRBV9 and TRBJ2-1, reads DSGVTQTPKHLITATGQRVTLRCSPRSGDLSVYWYQQSLDQGLQFLIQYYNGEERAKGNILERFSAQQFPDLHSELNLSSLELGDSALYFCASSVGRDSYNEQFFGPGTRLTVL.

CDR3 residues: CAIDRQGETYNEQFF. CDR3 bases: TGTGCCATCGATAGACAGGGGGAGACCTACAATGAGCAGTTCTTC. This chain uses TRBV13 with TRBJ2-1; 9 bases are a match to TRBD1. V was clipped by 10 bases and J by 2 bases; unmatched bases: 9. CDR1 and CDR2 from the germline V gene are PRHDT and FYEKMQ (reference sequence). The CDR3 loop spans 15 amino acids.

The chain couples TRBV7-3 to TRBJ2-1; a weak D match, TRBD1 (6 bases). V dropped 2 bases and J dropped 6 bases, with 8 bases sitting between them. In germline, CDR1 is SGHTA, CDR2 FQGTGA. CDR3 size: 13 residues. The CDR3 coding sequence is TGTGCCAGCAGCTTAGAAGGGGGCAATGAGCAGTTCTTC. As protein: CASSLEGGNEQFF.

The rearrangement links TRBV11-2 to TRBJ2-7, with 9 bases aligning to TRBD1. J lost 5 bases, V lost 4 bases, and 9 bases had no gene match. Germline CDR1 SGHAT, CDR2 FQNNGV. CDR3 length: 15 residues. CDR3 region: CASSSSTGGVNEQYF. The DNA of the CDR3 is TGTGCCAGCAGCTCTTCCACAGGGGGCGTAAACGAGCAGTACTTC.

The rearrangement uses TRBV9 and TRBJ2-7, with TRBD2 as a possible D gene (5 bases). V lost 3 bases to trimming and J lost 2 bases, with 12 bases between them. This CDR3 spans 14 amino acids. Germline lookup yields CDR1 SGDLS and CDR2 YYNGEE. The CDR3 DNA is TGTGCCAGCAGCGCCCGGGATTCAACCTACGAGCAGTACTTC. This gives the protein CASSARDSTYEQYF. The full variable domain, its missing parts supplied by reference TRBV9 and TRBJ2-7, is DSGVTQTPKHLITATGQRVTLRCSPRSGDLSVYWYQQSLDQGLQFLIQYYNGEERAKGNILERFSAQQFPDLHSELNLSSLELGDSALYFCASSARDSTYEQYFGPGTRLTVT.

Notes on this clone: Because it lacks the conserved phenylalanine or tryptophan at the end, this CDR3 is likely a read error. This chain links TRBV5-1 with TRBJ1-1; D remains unclear. V was shortened by 0 bases and J by 4 bases, with 10 bases between the two germline ends. This CDR3 has 14 amino acids. Germline assignment: CDR1 SGHRS and CDR2 YFSETQ. CDR3 sequence reads: CASSLAGMGTEAFS. The CDR3 region has the DNA TGCGCCAGCAGCTTGGCGGGAATGGGCACTGAAGCTTTCTCT.

The rearrangement uses TRBV6-4 and TRBJ1-2, with a possible D match to TRBD1 (5 bases). The germline CDR1 and CDR2 sequences are MRHNA and SNTAGT. V lost 3 bases and J lost 2, with 10 bases in between. The CDR3 spans 14 residues. Here the CDR3 DNA reads TGTGCCAGCAGTGAAGGGTGGGGGAACTATGGCTACACCTTC. This sequence encodes CASSEGWGNYGYTF.

The rearrangement uses TRBV4-3 and TRBJ2-1; the D is unclear. Germline assignment: CDR1 LGHNA and CDR2 YSLEER. The CDR3 is 16 amino acids. The germline V and J ends were trimmed by 1 base and 0 bases, with 10 bases remaining between them. In nucleotides, the CDR3 is TGCGCCAGCAGCCAAGGCTCAAGAAGCTCCTACAATGAGCAGTTCTTC. Protein product: CASSQGSRSSYNEQFF.

The rearrangement joins TRBV7-3 to TRBJ2-3; perhaps D is TRBD1 or TRBD2 (5 bases each). The germline CDR1 and CDR2 sequences are SGHTA and FQGTGA. This CDR3 region has 14 residues. Trimming removed 5 bases from V and 2 bases from J, with 11 bases in between. The CDR3 region has the DNA TGTGCCAGCAGCGAGGGGAGCTCCACAGATACGCAGTATTTT. It encodes CASSEGSSTDTQYF.

The chain employs TRBV10-3 and TRBJ2-1; 11 bases align to TRBD2. With 9 bases clipped from V and 8 bases from J, the junction kept 6 bases outside the gene matches. Per the germline V gene, CDR1 is ENHRY and CDR2 is SYGVKD. The CDR3 is 13 amino acids. The CDR3 DNA follows: TGTGCCATTTTAGCGGGAGGGTGGGATGAGCAGTTCTTC. This gives the protein CAILAGGWDEQFF.

This chain uses TRBV6-5 with TRBJ1-2; D uncertain. Trimming pared 7 bases from V and 7 bases from J, leaving 16 bases between. The CDR3 length is 13 residues. Looked up from germline, CDR1 is MNHEY and CDR2 is SVGAGI. Here the CDR3 reads CASTPAPSAGYTF. DNA for the CDR3: TGTGCCAGCACTCCTGCCCCCTCAGCTGGCTACACCTTC.

The CDR3 here is CASSTRTSRRREQYF. CDR3 DNA: TGTGCCAGCAGCACCCGGACTAGCCGCCGTCGAGAGCAGTACTTC. V gene TRBV13 combines with J gene TRBJ2-7, with 8 bases matching TRBD2. CDR1 and CDR2 from the germline V gene are PRHDT and FYEKMQ (reference sequence). The CDR3 runs 15 residues. The ends lost 5 bases at V and 7 bases at J; junction bases unmatched: 13.

The chain carries TRBV19 and TRBJ2-1; 10 bases fit TRBD2. In germline, CDR1 is LNHDA, CDR2 SQIVND (reference sequence). After removal of 1 base from V and 0 bases from J, the junction contained 3 bases not matched to a gene. CDR3 size: 17 residues. The CDR3 DNA sequence: TGTGCCAGTAGTATAGGGACTAGCGGAGACTCCTACAATGAGCAGTTCTTC. Amino acids: CASSIGTSGDSYNEQFF.

V and J are TRBV9 and TRBJ2-2, with D uncertain. Between the trimmed V and J ends, which lost 6 bases and 1 base, there was a span of 7 bases. Germline assignment: CDR1 SGDLS and CDR2 YYNGEE. This CDR3 comprises 13 residues. CDR3 loop: CASTPGNTGELFF. The CDR3 region has the DNA TGTGCCAGCACCCCAGGGAACACCGGGGAGCTGTTTTTT. The variable domain in full, with the rest retrieved from reference TRBV9 and TRBJ2-2, is DSGVTQTPKHLITATGQRVTLRCSPRSGDLSVYWYQQSLDQGLQFLIQYYNGEERAKGNILERFSAQQFPDLHSELNLSSLELGDSALYFCASTPGNTGELFFGEGSRLTVL.

This clone occurred once. CDR3 sequence: CASSLDLDRLNTEAFF. The CDR3 DNA reads TGCGCCAGCAGCTTGGACCTCGACAGGCTGAACACTGAAGCTTTCTTT. This chain connects TRBV5-1 to TRBJ1-1; a weak D match, TRBD1 (6 bases). Germline V gives CDR1 SGHRS, CDR2 YFSETQ. Deletions cut 0 bases from V and 0 bases from J, with 12 bases between. CDR3 length: 16 amino acids.

The CDR3 DNA reads TGTGCCAGCAGCTTAGTATTAGGGCAGGGCAACTATGGCTACACCTTC. Translated: CASSLVLGQGNYGYTF. The chain joins TRBV13 to TRBJ1-2; perhaps TRBD1 as D (5 bases). Germline V gene data show CDR1 as PRHDT and CDR2 as FYEKMQ (reference sequence). Trimming stripped 1 base from V and 2 bases from J, with 14 bases between. CDR3 length equals 16 residues.